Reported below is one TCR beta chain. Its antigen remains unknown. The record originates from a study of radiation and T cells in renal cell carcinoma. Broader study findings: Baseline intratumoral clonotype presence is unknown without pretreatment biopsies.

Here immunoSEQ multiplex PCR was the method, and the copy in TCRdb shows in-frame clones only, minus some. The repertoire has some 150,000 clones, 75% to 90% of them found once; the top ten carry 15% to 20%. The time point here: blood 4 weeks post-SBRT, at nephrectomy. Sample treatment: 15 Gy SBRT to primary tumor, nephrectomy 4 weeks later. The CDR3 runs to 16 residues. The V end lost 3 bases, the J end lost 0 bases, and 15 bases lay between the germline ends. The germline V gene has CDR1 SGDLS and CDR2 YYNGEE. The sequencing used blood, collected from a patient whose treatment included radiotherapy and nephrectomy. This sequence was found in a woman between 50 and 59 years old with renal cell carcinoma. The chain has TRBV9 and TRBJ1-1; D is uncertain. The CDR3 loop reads CASSGEGGRLNTEAFF. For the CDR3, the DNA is TGTGCCAGCAGCGGCGAAGGTGGGCGTTTGAACACTGAAGCTTTCTTT.